The rows below give T cell receptor beta chains drawn from one sample of a study of cytomegalovirus exposure and HLA in healthy donors. The assay was immunoSEQ multiplex PCR, and TCRdb's table has in-frame clones only and misses some. Counted here are 100,000 to 150,000 clones, 70% to 80% occurring once; the ten biggest clones make up 3.4%. Sequenced input: PBMCs. The receptor source for this set is a man aged 30 to 39 in good health and CMV-seronegative. The CDR3 runs from the conserved cysteine through the conserved F or W. D genes are given only for firm matches. Clone size is not always given. Where it is, it says once, few, many or a class for expanded clones.

V gene	clone size	J gene	D gene	CDR3 DNA	CDR3 protein
TRBV2	NA	TRBJ1-1	TRBD1	TGTGCCAGCATACGGGACAGGGAGGCTGAAGCTTTCTTT	CASIRDREAEAFF
TRBV5-1	NA	TRBJ1-6	NA	TGCGCCAGCAGCTTAATATACGGGAATTCACCCCTCCACTTT	CASSLIYGNSPLHF
TRBV10-3	NA	TRBJ1-1	NA	TGTGCCACCAGTGAGACAGGGAACACTGAAGCTTTCTTT	CATSETGNTEAFF
TRBV13	NA	TRBJ2-7	TRBD1	TGTGCCAGCAGCCCTGACAGGGAGAACGAGCAGTACTTC	CASSPDRENEQYF
TRBV5-1	NA	TRBJ2-7	NA	TGCGCCAGCAGCTTGGATTCAGCCTACGAGCAGTACTTC	CASSLDSAYEQYF
TRBV18	few	TRBJ2-3	TRBD1	TGTGCCAGCTCACCACTTAAGGGGGCTACTAGCACAGATACGCAGTATTTT	CASSPLKGATSTDTQYF
TRBV9	NA	TRBJ1-1	NA	TGTGCCAGCAGCGTAATTAGTTCCGGGAACACTGAAGCTTTCTTT	CASSVISSGNTEAFF
TRBV7-9	NA	TRBJ1-2	TRBD1	TGTGCCAGCAGCGTGACAGGGGGCGTTGGTGGCTACACCTTC	CASSVTGGVGGYTF
TRBV9	once	TRBJ1-3	NA	TGTGCCAGCAGCGTAGGAGCCCTTAGGACAAGTGGAAACACCATATATTTT	CASSVGALRTSGNTIYF
TRBV5-1	NA	TRBJ2-1	TRBD2	TGCGCCAGCAGCTCGCCCGACCTACTAGCGACCGTCGACAATGAGCAGTTCTTC	CASSSPDLLATVDNEQFF
TRBV23-1	NA	TRBJ2-1	NA	TGCGCCAGCAGTCGCTCCAGGAGGAGCTCCTACAATGAGCAGTTCTTC	CASSRSRRSSYNEQFF
TRBV19	once	TRBJ2-1	TRBD2	TGTGCCAGTAGTATAGGGGCTAGCGGGATATCCTACAATGAGCAGTTCTTC	CASSIGASGISYNEQFF
TRBV6-6	few	TRBJ2-1	NA	TGTGCCAGCAGCCCCTTATACAATGAGCAGTTCTTC	CASSPLYNEQFF
TRBV5-1	NA	TRBJ1-1	NA	TGCGCCAGCAGCTTGGAAGGGAGCACTGAAGCTTTCTTT	CASSLEGSTEAFF
TRBV6-5	NA	TRBJ2-5	TRBD1	TGTGCCAGCAGTCTCAGGGGGCTAGAGACCCAGTACTTC	CASSLRGLETQYF
TRBV5-1	NA	TRBJ1-3	NA	TGCGCCAGCAGCTCGACGGGTCACACCATATATTTT	CASSSTGHTIYF
TRBV7-9	NA	TRBJ2-7	TRBD2	TGTGCCAGCAGCTTGACTAGCGGGGGTTGGTACGAGCAGTACTTC	CASSLTSGGWYEQYF
TRBV5-1	once	TRBJ2-3	NA	TGCGCCAGCAGCTTTGGGGAGCTCTCGGATACGCAGTATTTT	CASSFGELSDTQYF
TRBV10-3	few	TRBJ1-6	TRBD1	TGTGCCATCAGTGTGGGCGGGACAGGGGATTCACCCCTCCACTTT	CAISVGGTGDSPLHF
TRBV5-1	NA	TRBJ1-1	NA	TGCGCCAGCAGCTGGGGAGGGAACACTGAAGCTTTCTTT	CASSWGGNTEAFF
TRBV28	NA	TRBJ2-5	TRBD2	TGTGCCAGCAGTCCCGGCGGGGGGGGCAGGGAGACCCAGTACTTC	CASSPGGGGRETQYF
TRBV29-1	NA	TRBJ1-2	NA	TGCAGCGTTCCCGGGAAGGTCTATGGCTACACCTTC	CSVPGKVYGYTF
TRBV10-3	NA	TRBJ2-3	NA	TGTGCCATCAGTGTAGAAGATACGCAGTATTTT	CAISVEDTQYF
TRBV7-9	NA	TRBJ1-3	NA	TGTGCCAGCAGCTTAGTATTGAACACCATATATTTT	CASSLVLNTIYF
TRBV5-4	NA	TRBJ1-1	NA	TGTGCCAGCAGTATGCAGGGAAGAGAAACTGAAGCTTTCTTT	CASSMQGRETEAFF
TRBV10-3	NA	TRBJ2-3	NA	TGTGCCACTCTAGCGCGGGGCACAGATACGCAGTATTTT	CATLARGTDTQYF
TRBV30	NA	TRBJ1-2	NA	TGTGCCTGGACCCAGGACACTTCGAGATATGGCTACACCTTC	CAWTQDTSRYGYTF
TRBV6-1	NA	TRBJ2-3	NA	TGTGCCAGCAGTGAAATGATGGCCATAAGCACAGATACGCAGTATTTT	CASSEMMAISTDTQYF
TRBV5-1	few	TRBJ2-5	NA	TGCGCCAGCAGAGCCTTTTACCAAGAGACCCAGTACTTC	CASRAFYQETQYF
TRBV30	NA	TRBJ2-2	NA	TGTGCCTGGAGTGTACGTGGGGGGTACACCGGGGAGCTGTTTTTT	CAWSVRGGYTGELFF
TRBV2	NA	TRBJ2-1	TRBD2	TGTGCCAGCAGCGCCGGGACTAGCGGTGAGCAGTTCTTC	CASSAGTSGEQFF
TRBV18	NA	TRBJ2-7	TRBD1	TGTGCCAGCTCACCACCGAGCAGGGGGTCCTACGAGCAGTACTTC	CASSPPSRGSYEQYF
TRBV5-5	NA	TRBJ1-4	TRBD1	TGTGCCAGCAGCCGGACAGGGGATGGGGAAAAACTGTTTTTT	CASSRTGDGEKLFF
TRBV10-2	NA	TRBJ1-1	TRBD1	TGCGCCAGCAGGGGACAGCTGAACACTGAAGCTTTCTTT	CASRGQLNTEAFF
TRBV19	NA	TRBJ1-5	NA	TGTGCCAGTAAGGGAGGGTCGGGCATCAATCAGCCCCAGCATTTT	CASKGGSGINQPQHF
TRBV18	NA	TRBJ2-7	NA	TGTGCCAGCTCACAACCAGACAGGACCCCGACGTACGAGCAGTACTTC	CASSQPDRTPTYEQYF
TRBV28	NA	TRBJ1-5	NA	TGTGCCAGCAGTTTGGGGGACTATAGCAATCAGCCCCAGCATTTT	CASSLGDYSNQPQHF
TRBV10-1	few	TRBJ1-1	NA	TGCGCCAGCAGTGAGGACAAGGGGAAGACTGCCGAAGCTTTCTTT	CASSEDKGKTAEAFF
TRBV9	NA	TRBJ2-2	TRBD1	TGTGCCAGCAGCGCCTTGACAGGGGGCTGGGGGGAGCTGTTTTTT	CASSALTGGWGELFF
TRBV28	NA	TRBJ2-3	NA	TGTGCCAGCACCGGCGGACAGACCACAGATACGCAGTATTTT	CASTGGQTTDTQYF